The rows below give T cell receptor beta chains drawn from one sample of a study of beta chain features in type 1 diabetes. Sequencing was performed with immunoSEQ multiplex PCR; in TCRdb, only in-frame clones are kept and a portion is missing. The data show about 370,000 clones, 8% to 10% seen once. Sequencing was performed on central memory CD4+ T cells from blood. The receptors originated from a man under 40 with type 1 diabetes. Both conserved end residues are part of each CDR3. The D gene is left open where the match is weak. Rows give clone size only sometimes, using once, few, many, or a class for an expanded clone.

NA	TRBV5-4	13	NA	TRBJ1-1	TGTGCCAGCAGCTTAGTTATAAGAGATGAAGCTTTCTTT	CASSLVIRDEAFF
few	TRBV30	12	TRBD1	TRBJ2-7	TGTGCCTGGGGGGGACAGGGATACGAGCAGTACTTC	CAWGGQGYEQYF
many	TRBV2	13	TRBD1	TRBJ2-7	TGTGCCAGCAGGGGAACAGGGGTGGACGAGCAGTACTTC	CASRGTGVDEQYF
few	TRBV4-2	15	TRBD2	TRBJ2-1	TGTGCCAGCAGCGTATTCGCCGGGACTAGCAATGAGCAGTTCTTC	CASSVFAGTSNEQFF
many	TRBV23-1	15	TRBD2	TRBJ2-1	TGCGCCAGCAGTCATTTTGCGGGAGGGGGCAATGAGCAGTTCTTC	CASSHFAGGGNEQFF
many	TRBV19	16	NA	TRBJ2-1	TGTGCCAGTAGACCGACCCCTAGGAGGGCTTACAATGAGCAGTTCTTC	CASRPTPRRAYNEQFF
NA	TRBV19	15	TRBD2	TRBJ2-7	TGTGCCAGTAGTCCCAGCGGGAGGGGAACCTACGAGCAGTACTTC	CASSPSGRGTYEQYF
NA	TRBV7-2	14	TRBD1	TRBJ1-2	TGTGCCAGCAGCTCGGGGCAGGGGGTATCTGGCTACACCTTC	CASSSGQGVSGYTF
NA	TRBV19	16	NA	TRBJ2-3	TGTGCCAGTAGTATCCGAGGGATCGAGGGAACAGATACGCAGTATTTT	CASSIRGIEGTDTQYF
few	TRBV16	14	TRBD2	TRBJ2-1	TGTGCCAGCAGCCTCAACTCGGGGGGCAATGAGCAGTTCTTC	CASSLNSGGNEQFF
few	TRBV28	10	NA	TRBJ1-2	TGTGCCAGCAGTTCTTATGGCTACACCTTC	CASSSYGYTF
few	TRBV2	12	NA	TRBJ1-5	TGTGCCAGCAGTGACCGGGGGCAGCCCCAGCATTTT	CASSDRGQPQHF
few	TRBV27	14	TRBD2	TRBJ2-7	TGTGCCAGCAGTGCAAGCGGGGGTACAGACGAGCAGTACTTC	CASSASGGTDEQYF
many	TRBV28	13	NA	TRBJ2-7	TGTGCCAGCACCGGTGAGGGGGTTCCCGAGCAGTACTTC	CASTGEGVPEQYF
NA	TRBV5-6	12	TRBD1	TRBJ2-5	TGTGCCAGCAGCCCAGGGGGCCGGACCCAGTACTTC	CASSPGGRTQYF
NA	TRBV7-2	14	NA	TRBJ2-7	TGTGCCAGCAGCCGCCTCCCCGGGCCCTACGAGCAGTACTTC	CASSRLPGPYEQYF
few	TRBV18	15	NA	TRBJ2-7	TGTGCCAGCTCACCACCGGCGGGACAGCCCTACGAGCAGTACTTC	CASSPPAGQPYEQYF
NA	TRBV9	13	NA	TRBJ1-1	TGTGCCAGCAGTGCGGGGGCTGGTACTGAAGCTTTCTTT	CASSAGAGTEAFF
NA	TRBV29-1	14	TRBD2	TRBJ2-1	TGCAGCTCCTCGGGGGGAGGGCCAATGAATGAGCAGTTCTTC	CSSSGGGPMNEQFF
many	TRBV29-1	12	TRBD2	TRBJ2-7	TGCAGCGCCGGGAGGGGTTACGACGAGCAGTACTTC	CSAGRGYDEQYF
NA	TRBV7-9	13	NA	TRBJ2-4	TGTGCCAGCGGGGCGGAGGGAGAAAACATTCAGTACTTC	CASGAEGENIQYF
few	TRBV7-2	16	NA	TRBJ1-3	TGTGCCAGCAGCTTAGTCTCCGGGCGAGGGGGAAACACCATATATTTT	CASSLVSGRGGNTIYF
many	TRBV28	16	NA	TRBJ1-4	TGTGCCAGCAGTTTCACCCCCGGGACCGCCAATGAAAAACTGTTTTTT	CASSFTPGTANEKLFF
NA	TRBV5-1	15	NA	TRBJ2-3	TGCGCCAGCAGCTTGGGGCAGATTAGCACAGATACGCAGTATTTT	CASSLGQISTDTQYF
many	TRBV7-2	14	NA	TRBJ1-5	TGTGCCAGCAGTGGCGGGGCCCCCAGGCAGCCCCAGCATTTT	CASSGGAPRQPQHF
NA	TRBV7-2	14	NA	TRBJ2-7	TGTGCCAGCAGCTTAGCGATGCAGGGGAACGAGCAGTACTTC	CASSLAMQGNEQYF
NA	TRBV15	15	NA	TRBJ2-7	TGTGCCACCAGCCCGGGACGCCTCATGTCCTACGAGCAGTACTTC	CATSPGRLMSYEQYF
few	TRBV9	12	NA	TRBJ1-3	TGTGCCAGCAGCGCCGTCCGCGAGGCCATATATTTT	CASSAVREAIYF
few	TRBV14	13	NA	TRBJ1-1	TGTGCCAGCAGACCGTTACGGGGACTCGAAGCTTTCTTT	CASRPLRGLEAFF
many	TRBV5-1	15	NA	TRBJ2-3	TGCGCCAGCAGCTTTTATGGACGGCTTGGGGATACGCAGTATTTT	CASSFYGRLGDTQYF
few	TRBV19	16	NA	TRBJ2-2	TGTGCCAGTAGTCCCGAGGGACATTGGAACACCGGGGAGCTGTTTTTT	CASSPEGHWNTGELFF
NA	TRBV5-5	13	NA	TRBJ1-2	TGTGCCAGCAGCTTGGTGGCCGACTATGGCTACACCTTC	CASSLVADYGYTF
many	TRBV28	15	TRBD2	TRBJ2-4	TGTGCCAGCAGTACTCCGGGAGGGTCCAAAAACATTCAGTACTTC	CASSTPGGSKNIQYF
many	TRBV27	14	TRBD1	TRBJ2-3	TGTGCCAGCAGTTTGGACAGGGTCCCAGATACGCAGTATTTT	CASSLDRVPDTQYF
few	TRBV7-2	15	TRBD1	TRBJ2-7	TGTGCCAGCAGCTTCCTTGGGACAGGGATAAACGAGCAGTACTTC	CASSFLGTGINEQYF